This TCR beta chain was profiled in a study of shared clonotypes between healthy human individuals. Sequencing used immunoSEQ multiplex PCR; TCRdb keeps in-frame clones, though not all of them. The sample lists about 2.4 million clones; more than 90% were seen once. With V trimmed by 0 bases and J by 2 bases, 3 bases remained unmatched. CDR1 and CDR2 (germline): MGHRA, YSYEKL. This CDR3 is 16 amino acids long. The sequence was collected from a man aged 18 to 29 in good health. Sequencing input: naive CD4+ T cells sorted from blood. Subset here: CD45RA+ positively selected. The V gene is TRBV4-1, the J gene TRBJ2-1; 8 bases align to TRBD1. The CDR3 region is CASSQDPDRAYNEQFF. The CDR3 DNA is TGCGCCAGCAGCCAAGATCCGGACAGGGCCTACAATGAGCAGTTCTTC.